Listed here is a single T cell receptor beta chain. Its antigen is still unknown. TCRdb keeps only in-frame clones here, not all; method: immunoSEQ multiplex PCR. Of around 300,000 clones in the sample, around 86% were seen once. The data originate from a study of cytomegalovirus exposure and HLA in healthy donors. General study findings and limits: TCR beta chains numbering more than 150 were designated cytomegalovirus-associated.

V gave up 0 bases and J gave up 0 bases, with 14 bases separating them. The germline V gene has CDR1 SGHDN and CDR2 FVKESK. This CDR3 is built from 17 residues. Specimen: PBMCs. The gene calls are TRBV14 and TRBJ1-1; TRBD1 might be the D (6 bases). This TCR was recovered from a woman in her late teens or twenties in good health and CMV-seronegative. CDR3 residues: CASSQDWRTAMNTEAFF. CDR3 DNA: TGTGCCAGCAGCCAAGATTGGAGGACAGCTATGAACACTGAAGCTTTCTTT.